Presented here are 14 T cell receptor beta chains from one specimen sequenced in a study of long-term antiretroviral therapy in people with HIV. The authors ran the immunoSEQ assay, v3.0, at survey level. Repertoires were generated with immunoSEQ multiplex PCR, while TCRdb's copy carries only in-frame clones and drops some. The data show tens of thousands of clones, 90% to 95% seen once. Specimen: unsorted PBMCs, collected 3.7 years after starting antiretroviral therapy. The receptors were gathered from a woman aged 45-60 years with HIV.

The V call is TRBV6-1, the J call TRBJ2-3, with 7 positions matching TRBD1. Germline values: CDR1 MNHNS, CDR2 SASEGT. J gave up 4 bases and V 3 bases, and 10 bases lay outside the gene matches. This CDR3 spans 16 amino acids. CDR3 loop: CASSELGQPSPDTQYF. The CDR3 DNA reads TGTGCCAGCAGTGAGTTGGGACAGCCATCCCCAGATACGCAGTATTTT.

The chain employs TRBV20-1 and TRBJ2-5; D ambiguous. The CDR3 length is 11 residues. CDR1 and CDR2 from the germline V gene are DFQATT and SNEGSKA (reference sequence). CDR3 sequence reads: CSQVYQETQYF. Here the CDR3 DNA reads TGCAGCCAGGTGTACCAAGAGACCCAGTACTTC.

The V call is TRBV5-1, the J call TRBJ2-2, with TRBD2 as a possible D gene (6 bases). Germline CDR1 SGHRS, CDR2 YFSETQ. This CDR3 comprises 16 residues. The V end lost 1 base, the J end lost 0 bases, and 10 bases lay between the germline ends. CDR3 protein: CASSLMRGPNTGELFF. In nucleotides, the CDR3 is TGCGCCAGCAGCTTGATGCGGGGACCGAACACCGGGGAGCTGTTTTTT. Full variable domain (missing parts from reference TRBV5-1 and TRBJ2-2): KAGVTQTPRYLIKTRGQQVTLSCSPISGHRSVSWYQQTPGQGLQFLFEYFSETQRNKGNFPGRFSGRQFSNSRSEMNVSTLELGDSALYLCASSLMRGPNTGELFFGEGSRLTVL.

This rearrangement joins TRBV11-2 to TRBJ2-7, with TRBD2 matching 8 bases. The trim removed 4 bases at V and 3 bases at J, leaving 5 bases unmatched. Germline CDR1 is SGHAT and CDR2 is FQNNGV. This CDR3 contains 14 residues. The CDR3 nucleotides are TGTGCCAGCAGCTCACCGGGACTAGTCTACGAGCAGTACTTC. Protein product: CASSSPGLVYEQYF.

The V gene is TRBV5-3, the J gene TRBJ1-2, with no clear D. TRBV5-3 is treated as an ORF (open reading frame) with a function not yet certain. The V gene lost 3 bases and the J gene lost 8 bases, with 8 bases spanning the gap. The CDR3 totals 11 residues. The CDR3 protein is CARSSRRGYTF. The CDR3 DNA reads TGTGCCAGAAGCTCGAGGAGGGGCTACACCTTC.

This clone has a single count. The rearrangement uses TRBV5-8 and TRBJ2-1; D unresolved. Germline CDR1 and CDR2: SGHTS and YDEGEE. V lost 1 base and J lost 4, with 12 bases in between. The length of the CDR3 is 15 residues. The CDR3 nucleotides are TGTGCCAGCAGCTTGAGGCTACCGGCATACAATGAGCAGTTCTTC. It codes for CASSLRLPAYNEQFF.

The rearrangement uses TRBV2 and TRBJ1-2; 8 bases map to TRBD1. Looked up from germline, CDR1 is SNHLY and CDR2 is FYNNEI. CDR3 size: 14 residues. Losses at the gene ends were 5 bases for V and 5 bases for J; bases not matched to a gene: 7. CDR3: CASSPSGGRYGYTF. CDR3 in DNA: TGTGCCAGCAGTCCCTCAGGGGGCCGGTATGGCTACACCTTC.

This chain uses TRBV30 with TRBJ1-1, with D perhaps TRBD1 (5 bases). In germline, CDR1 is GTSNPN, CDR2 SVGIG (reference sequence). This CDR3 has 16 residues. V was trimmed by 5 bases and J by 4 bases, leaving 23 bases between them. CDR3 region: CAWDKVDSIRTTEAFF. The CDR3 bases are TGTGCCTGGGATAAGGTCGACAGCATTAGAACCACTGAAGCTTTCTTT.

J is TRBJ1-1 and V is TRBV10-3; D remains ambiguous. Trimming cost V 0 bases and J 2 bases, with 7 bases left between them. This CDR3 contains 14 residues. CDR1 is ENHRY, CDR2 SYGVKD, per germline. The DNA for the CDR3 is TGTGCCATCAGTGAGTCGTGGGGTAACACTGAAGCTTTCTTT. Protein product: CAISESWGNTEAFF.

This rearrangement joins TRBV9 to TRBJ1-2; TRBD1 agrees at 9 bases. From germline, CDR1 is SGDLS and CDR2 YYNGEE. J was trimmed by 6 bases and V by 3 bases; bases with no gene match: 9. CDR3 length: 15 amino acids. CDR3 DNA sequence: TGTGCCAGCAGCGCTTTTGACAGGGGGAGCGATGGCTACACCTTC. Amino acid sequence: CASSAFDRGSDGYTF.

The chain employs TRBV4-1 and TRBJ2-7, with 9 bases aligning to TRBD1. V lost 4 bases and J lost 0; bases outside the gene matches: 4. Germline-derived CDR1 and CDR2 are MGHRA and YSYEKL. CDR3 length: 15 amino acids. The CDR3 here is CASSRGTGSSYEQYF. In DNA, the CDR3 is TGCGCCAGCAGCCGTGGGACAGGGAGCTCCTACGAGCAGTACTTC.

This chain connects TRBV19 to TRBJ1-4; a weak D match, TRBD1 (5 bases). Germline V gene lookup returns CDR1 LNHDA and CDR2 SQIVND (reference sequence). The ends were cut back, 5 bases at V and 12 bases at J, with 13 bases in the middle. The CDR3 has 12 residues. This chain's CDR3 is CASSPSRVELFF. The CDR3 DNA is TGTGCCAGTAGTCCTTCCAGGGTGGAACTGTTTTTT.

The rearrangement joins TRBV10-3 to TRBJ1-1; 10 bases align to TRBD1. Germline values: CDR1 ENHRY, CDR2 SYGVKD. With V trimmed by 3 bases and J by 4 bases, 8 bases remained unmatched. CDR3 length: 16 residues. The CDR3 nucleotides read TGTGCCATCAGTGAACCGGGACAGGGGCCGGGCACTGAAGCTTTCTTT. Amino acid sequence: CAISEPGQGPGTEAFF.

This clone is a singleton in its sample. The rearrangement links TRBV6-1 to TRBJ2-7; D unresolved. Per the germline V gene, CDR1 is MNHNS and CDR2 is SASEGT. CDR3 length equals 11 residues. The V end was cut by 2 bases, the J end by 5 bases, with 4 bases between. The CDR3 loop is CASSENHEQYF. DNA of the CDR3: TGTGCCAGCAGTGAAAACCACGAGCAGTACTTC.